This TCR beta chain appears in the sequencing data of a study of shared clonotypes between healthy human individuals. The study's findings and limits: Sampling was confined to blood; repertoires within tissues likely differ. Sorted-subset samples were not fully sequenced, rarefaction indicated.

TCRdb's copy holds only in-frame clones and misses some; the assay was immunoSEQ multiplex PCR. The sample carries over 700,000 clones, 72% recorded once. Germline V CDR1 and CDR2: LNHDA, SQIVND (reference sequence). The V end was cut by 4 bases, the J end by 0 bases, with 10 bases between. This CDR3 has 14 amino acids. Turning to this clone: The target antigen is unknown.

This TCR was sampled from a woman in her 30s in good health. The sequencing input was memory CD4+ T cells sorted from blood. Subset indicated: CD45RA-negative fraction. The chain joins TRBV19 to TRBJ2-7; D ambiguous. CDR3 sequence (DNA): TGTGCCAGTAGTAAGGATCGAAACTCCTACGAGCAGTACTTC. This gives the protein CASSKDRNSYEQYF.